This T cell receptor beta chain was profiled in a study of blood T cells in healthy people across ages. Primed by a sample-barcoded 5' primer and a J-beta primer mix, a second PCR proceeded for 7 to 11 cycles. One entry per CDR3 protein, called by TCRdb with MiXCR from the 5' RACE reads. Of some 1.7 million distinct CDR3 sequences in the sample, about 28% were seen once. V was pared by 5 bases and J by 2 bases, with 12 bases between. Germline V gives CDR1 SEHNR, CDR2 FQNEAQ (reference sequence). CDR3 length: 14 amino acids. The study isolated at least 7 million PBMCs from each sample. The rearrangement uses TRBV7-9 and TRBJ1-1; TRBD1 might be the D (6 bases). Specimen: blood. The receptor comes from a woman under 40 in good health. The CDR3 nucleotides are TGTGCCAGCAGCCCCCGGACAGATAACACTGAAGCTTTCTTT. Protein sequence: CASSPRTDNTEAFF.